This T cell receptor beta chain was identified in a study of cytomegalovirus exposure and HLA in healthy donors. Study context: Unique TCR beta sequences numbering about 100 million came from about 180 million T cells in an earlier analysis. Study conclusions and caveats: V- and J-gene trimming of TCR beta was linked (in a later analysis) to a missense DCLRE1C variant. The study listed roughly 160 cytomegalovirus-associated TCR beta chains.

Vbeta (60) and Jbeta (13) primers were used in the PCR. How the authors handled the data: A later analysis counted approximately 88 million unique TCR beta chains, about 10 million shared. The method was immunoSEQ multiplex PCR; TCRdb's version includes in-frame clones alone and lacks a portion of them. That table furnishes V, J and clone size, whereas the DNA furnished D and trimming. The repertoire holds some 250,000 clones, with 82% as singletons. Germline V gene sequence: CDR1 SGDLS, CDR2 YYNGEE. J gave up 3 bases and V 2 bases, and 0 bases lay outside the gene matches. The CDR3 is 14 residues long. This clone came up a few times. The antigen is undetermined.

Source material: PBMCs. The receptor's source is a middle-aged woman in good health and CMV-seropositive. This chain links TRBV9 with TRBJ2-2; 8 bases align to TRBD1. This chain's CDR3 is CASSVTGDTGELFF. Written as DNA, the CDR3 is TGTGCCAGCAGCGTGACAGGGGACACCGGGGAGCTGTTTTTT.